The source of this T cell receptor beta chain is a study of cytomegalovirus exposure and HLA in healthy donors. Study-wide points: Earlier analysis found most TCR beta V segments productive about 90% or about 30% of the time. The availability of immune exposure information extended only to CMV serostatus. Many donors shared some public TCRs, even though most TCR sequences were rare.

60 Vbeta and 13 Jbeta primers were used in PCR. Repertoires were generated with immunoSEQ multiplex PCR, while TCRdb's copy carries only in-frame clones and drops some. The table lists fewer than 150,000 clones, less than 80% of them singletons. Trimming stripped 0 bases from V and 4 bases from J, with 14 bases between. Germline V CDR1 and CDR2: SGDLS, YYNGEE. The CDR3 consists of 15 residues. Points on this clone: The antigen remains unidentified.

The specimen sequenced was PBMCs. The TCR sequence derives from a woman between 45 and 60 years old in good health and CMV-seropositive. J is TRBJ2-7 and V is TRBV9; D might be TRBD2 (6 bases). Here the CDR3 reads CASSVGPGDIYEQYF. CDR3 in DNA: TGTGCCAGCAGCGTAGGGCCGGGAGATATATACGAGCAGTACTTC.